These 25 T cell receptor beta chains were all obtained from the same sample, sequenced in a study of CD8 T cells in Susac syndrome. RNA totalling about 0.5 to 1 ug underwent reverse transcription with random hexamers. A single record per CDR3 protein comes from TCRdb applying MiXCR to the immunoSEQ multiplex PCR reads. The sample holds approximately 110,000 distinct CDR3 sequences, 90% to 95% seen once. The material sequenced was CD4+ T cells from PBMCs. These TCRs come from a human donor in good health.

This chain connects TRBV5-4 to TRBJ2-3, with D maybe TRBD2 (6 bases). Germline lookup yields CDR1 SGHNT and CDR2 YYREEE (reference sequence). The CDR3 has 13 residues. V was pared by 9 bases and J by 1 base, with 12 bases between. DNA for the CDR3: TGTGCCATCTCGACTAGTGGCACAGATACGCAGTATTTT. Amino acids: CAISTSGTDTQYF.

The chain is built from TRBV5-6 and TRBJ2-7; 7 bases agree with TRBD1. The trim removed 2 bases at V and 3 bases at J, leaving 5 bases unmatched. The CDR3 consists of 14 residues. Germline values: CDR1 SGHDT, CDR2 YYEEEE. CDR3 residues: CASSFDRESYEQYF. The CDR3 coding sequence is TGTGCCAGCAGCTTTGACAGGGAAAGCTACGAGCAGTACTTC.

J is TRBJ2-1 and V is TRBV5-8; possibly TRBD2 for D (5 bases). Germline V gene sequence: CDR1 SGHTS, CDR2 YDEGEE. V lost 0 bases to trimming and J lost 12 bases, with 10 bases between them. The CDR3 contains 12 residues. CDR3 sequence (DNA): TGTGCCAGCAGCTTGGTAGGTAGCGTGCAGTTCTTC. Residues: CASSLVGSVQFF.

This chain uses TRBV20-1 with TRBJ2-5, with D tentatively TRBD1 (6 bases). CDR3 size: 13 residues. CDR1 DFQATT and CDR2 SNEGSKA come from the germline V gene (reference sequence). The V end lost 6 bases, the J end lost 1 base, and 12 bases lay between the germline ends. CDR3 nucleotide sequence: TGCAGTGCCTCCGGGACACCCCAAGAGACCCAGTACTTC. As protein: CSASGTPQETQYF.

This sequence joins TRBV2 and TRBJ1-4; 10 bases are a match to TRBD1. There are 14 residues in the CDR3. Germline CDR1 SNHLY, CDR2 FYNNEI. Trimming at V came to 8 bases and at J to 8 bases, leaving 8 bases not matched to a gene. The CDR3: CASVTGTGEEKLFF. CDR3 DNA sequence: TGTGCCAGCGTCACCGGGACAGGGGAGGAAAAACTGTTTTTT. Combining the CDR3 with reference TRBV2 and TRBJ1-4 gives the whole variable domain EPEVTQTPSHQVTQMGQEVILRCVPISNHLYFYWYRQILGQKVEFLVSFYNNEISEKSEIFDDQFSVERPDGSNFTLKIRSTKLEDSAMYFCASVTGTGEEKLFFGSGTQLSVL.

In nucleotides, the CDR3 is TGTGCCAGCTCACCGGATATAGTTGGTGAAGCTTTCTTT. It specifies CASSPDIVGEAFF. The chain has TRBV18 and TRBJ1-1, with no clear D. Germline CDR1 reads KGHSH; CDR2 reads LQKENI. CDR3 length: 13 residues. Trimming took off 3 bases at V and 7 bases at J, with 12 bases between the two ends. The whole variable domain, filled in from reference TRBV18 and TRBJ1-1, reads NAGVMQNPRHLVRRRGQEARLRCSPMKGHSHVYWYRQLPEEGLKFMVYLQKENIIDESGMPKERFSAEFPKEGPSILRIQQVVRGDSAAYFCASSPDIVGEAFFGQGTRLTVV.

This clonotype was recorded only once. The rearrangement joins TRBV27 to TRBJ2-2; D uncertain. Germline V CDR1 and CDR2: MNHEY, SMNVEV (reference sequence). Trimming shortened V by 1 base and J by 13 bases, and 13 bases separated the two germline ends. The CDR3 length is 13 residues. This CDR3 is CASSLFRQQALFF. For the CDR3, the DNA is TGTGCCAGCAGTTTATTTCGGCAGCAAGCGCTGTTTTTT.

This chain connects TRBV3-1 to TRBJ2-7; D unclear. The CDR3 is made up of 11 amino acids. Germline CDR1 reads LGHDT; CDR2 reads YNNKEL (reference sequence). V lost 5 bases, J lost 7 bases, and 9 bases lay in between. CDR3 amino acids: CASSATWEQYF. The CDR3 DNA follows: TGTGCCAGCAGCGCCACTTGGGAGCAGTACTTC.

The genes are TRBV19 and TRBJ2-1; D is possibly TRBD2 (6 bases). CDR3 size: 16 residues. Germline V gene data show CDR1 as LNHDA and CDR2 as SQIVND (reference sequence). The ends were cut back, 7 bases at V and 9 bases at J, with 25 bases in the middle. The CDR3 loop is CASNNRRGNPRGEQFF. The CDR3 coding sequence is TGTGCCAGTAATAATAGGAGGGGTAATCCCCGGGGTGAGCAGTTCTTC. The variable domain in full, completed from reference TRBV19 and TRBJ2-1, reads DGGITQSPKYLFRKEGQNVTLSCEQNLNHDAMYWYRQDPGQGLRLIYYSQIVNDFQKGDIAEGYSVSREKKESFPLTVTSAQKNPTAFYLCASNNRRGNPRGEQFFGPGTRLTVL.

This chain links TRBV9 with TRBJ1-2; D is possibly TRBD1 (5 bases). This CDR3 is 14 amino acids long. Trimming shortened V by 4 bases and J by 4 bases, and 14 bases separated the two germline ends. CDR1 and CDR2 from the germline V gene are SGDLS and YYNGEE. Here the CDR3 DNA reads TGTGCCAGCAGCCCCTCCGGGACGGCCTATGGCTACACCTTC. The encoded protein is CASSPSGTAYGYTF.

This sequence joins TRBV6-6 and TRBJ2-7; D could derive from TRBD1 or TRBD2 (6 bases each). CDR3 length equals 13 residues. Trimming stripped 2 bases from V and 5 bases from J, with 10 bases between. Germline loops: CDR1 MNHNY, CDR2 SVGAGI (reference sequence). CDR3 in amino acids: CASSYQGRNEQYF. The CDR3 bases are TGTGCCAGCAGTTACCAGGGGAGGAACGAGCAGTACTTC.

CDR3 in amino acids: CASSDYTEAFF. In DNA, the CDR3 is TGTGCCAGCAGCGACTACACTGAAGCTTTCTTT. This rearrangement joins TRBV7-2 to TRBJ1-1; D gene ambiguous. The length of the CDR3 is 11 residues. Trimming removed 5 bases at V and 3 bases at J, with 4 bases between. Germline V CDR1 and CDR2: SGHTA, FQGNSA.

The chain carries TRBV29-1 and TRBJ1-2, with D unclear. The germline V and J ends were trimmed by 2 bases and 4 bases, with 11 bases remaining between them. Germline-derived CDR1 and CDR2 are SQVTM and ANQGSEA. This CDR3 has 13 residues. The CDR3 DNA sequence: TGCAGCGTTGAAAGGGATAGGACCTATGGCTACACCTTC. The encoded protein is CSVERDRTYGYTF.

This chain uses TRBV29-1 with TRBJ2-7; D is unclear. Trimming removed 4 bases from V and 3 bases from J, with 10 bases in between. The CDR3 is made up of 12 amino acids. Germline V gene data show CDR1 as SQVTM and CDR2 as ANQGSEA. The CDR3: CSVAGSLYEQYF. The DNA for the CDR3 is TGCAGCGTTGCGGGCAGCCTCTACGAGCAGTACTTC.

This clonotype is a singleton in its sample. This rearrangement joins TRBV12-2 to TRBJ2-7; the DNA was not compared with TRBD2, the D call given in the table. TRBV12-2 is a documented pseudogene. This CDR3 is 14 amino acids long. In DNA form, the CDR3 reads TGTGCAAGTCGCTTAGGAGGGTCGACCTACGAGCAGTACTTC. It translates to CASRLGGSTYEQYF.

The chain carries TRBV30 and TRBJ2-2; D might be TRBD2 (6 bases). V was cut by 5 bases and J by 3 bases, with 13 bases left in between. CDR3 size: 14 residues. Per the germline V gene, CDR1 is GTSNPN and CDR2 is SVGIG (reference sequence). The CDR3 region is CAWGTGLHTGELFF. The CDR3 DNA follows: TGTGCCTGGGGTACGGGACTTCACACCGGGGAGCTGTTTTTT.

This chain joins TRBV27 and TRBJ1-4; D gene ambiguous. CDR1 MNHEY and CDR2 SMNVEV come from the germline V gene (reference sequence). V lost 0 bases, J lost 4 bases, and 3 bases lay in between. The length of the CDR3 is 13 residues. CDR3: CASSLSNNEKLFF. For the CDR3, the DNA is TGTGCCAGCAGTTTATCTAATAATGAAAAACTGTTTTTT.

The chain employs TRBV5-1 and TRBJ2-1, with 13 bases aligning to TRBD2. The length of the CDR3 is 15 residues. The germline CDR1 and CDR2 sequences are SGHRS and YFSETQ. Losses at the gene ends were 4 bases for V and 7 bases for J; bases not matched to a gene: 5. CDR3 sequence reads: CASSQLAGGLNEQFF. The CDR3 region has the DNA TGCGCCAGCAGCCAACTAGCGGGAGGGCTAAATGAGCAGTTCTTC. Full variable domain (rest looked up from reference TRBV5-1 and TRBJ2-1): KAGVTQTPRYLIKTRGQQVTLSCSPISGHRSVSWYQQTPGQGLQFLFEYFSETQRNKGNFPGRFSGRQFSNSRSEMNVSTLELGDSALYLCASSQLAGGLNEQFFGPGTRLTVL.

The chain couples TRBV6-5 to TRBJ2-2, with D perhaps TRBD2 (6 bases). The CDR3 covers 13 residues. Trimming removed 6 bases at V and 5 bases at J, with 10 bases between. The germline CDR1 and CDR2 sequences are MNHEY and SVGAGI. The chain's CDR3 is CASRKLATGELFF. CDR3 DNA sequence: TGTGCCAGCAGAAAGCTAGCGACCGGGGAGCTGTTTTTT.

The rearrangement links TRBV4-1 to TRBJ2-5, with a weak D call TRBD1 (5 bases). The CDR3 covers 16 residues. Trimming removed 0 bases at V and 5 bases at J, with 16 bases between. From germline, CDR1 is MGHRA and CDR2 YSYEKL. This CDR3 reads CASSQEGRTPSETQYF. The CDR3, as DNA: TGCGCCAGCAGCCAAGAAGGCAGGACACCTAGTGAGACCCAGTACTTC.

The J gene is TRBJ2-5, the V gene TRBV4-3; possible D gene TRBD2, 5 bases. CDR3 length equals 15 residues. The V gene lost 0 bases and the J gene lost 8 bases, with 16 bases spanning the gap. Germline CDR1 is LGHNA and CDR2 is YSLEER. In DNA form, the CDR3 reads TGCGCCAGCAGCCAAGAGACACCACCGTCGGGAACCCAGTACTTC. Amino acid sequence: CASSQETPPSGTQYF.

The V gene is TRBV18, the J gene TRBJ1-5, with no clear D. From germline, CDR1 is KGHSH and CDR2 LQKENI. Trimming pared 2 bases from V and 2 bases from J, leaving 16 bases between. This CDR3 contains 17 residues. This CDR3 is CASSPFELILGNQPQHF. In nucleotides, the CDR3 is TGTGCCAGCTCACCATTCGAACTCATCCTCGGCAATCAGCCCCAGCATTTT.

The rearrangement links TRBV18 to TRBJ1-1, with D tentatively TRBD1 (6 bases). The CDR3 runs to 14 residues. Trimming removed 4 bases at V and 3 bases at J, with 12 bases between. CDR1 and CDR2 (germline): KGHSH, LQKENI. CDR3 DNA: TGTGCCAGCTCACGCGAGGAGGGGGACACTGAAGCTTTCTTT. Translation gives CASSREEGDTEAFF.

The J gene is TRBJ2-1, the V gene TRBV6-1; 9 bases are a match to TRBD2. The CDR3 totals 16 residues. Germline V lookup: CDR1 MNHNS, CDR2 SASEGT. J gave up 0 bases and V 9 bases, and 9 bases lay outside the gene matches. The CDR3 loop reads CARRTSGLPSYNEQFF. The CDR3 nucleotides are TGTGCCAGGAGAACTAGCGGGTTGCCCTCCTACAATGAGCAGTTCTTC.

V is TRBV20-1 and J is TRBJ2-4; possible D gene TRBD2, 6 bases. V was trimmed by 6 bases and J by 3 bases, leaving 12 bases between them. The CDR3 runs 13 residues. From germline, CDR1 is DFQATT and CDR2 SNEGSKA (reference sequence). CDR3 DNA sequence: TGCAGTGCCACTGGAGGGGACAAAAACATTCAGTACTTC. As protein: CSATGGDKNIQYF.